The rows below give T cell receptor beta chains drawn from one sample of a study of CD8 T cells in Susac syndrome. TCRdb independently ran MiXCR on the immunoSEQ multiplex PCR reads; one entry per CDR3 protein. The sample records fewer than 150,000 distinct CDR3 sequences, about 95% being singletons. Sequencing used CD4+ T cells from PBMCs. These receptors were taken from a human donor in good health. Each CDR3 is given with its conserved first and last residue. D genes are given only for firm matches.

d_call	v_call	j_call	cdr3_nt	cdr3_aa
.	TRBV28	TRBJ1-2	TGTGCCAGCAGTTTGGAGAGTGGCTATGGCTACACCTTC	CASSLESGYGYTF
.	TRBV6-1	TRBJ2-2	TGTGCCAGCAGGGCCTCGGGCGGAGGGCGGATCACCGGGGAGCTGTTTTTT	CASRASGGGRITGELFF
TRBD1	TRBV12-3/TRBV12-4	TRBJ1-4	TGTGCCAGCAGTGCCTTCTTTACAGGGGGACTAGAAAAACTGTTTTTT	CASSAFFTGGLEKLFF
TRBD1	TRBV27	TRBJ1-2	TGTGCCAGCGCAGACAGGGGCTATGGCTACACCTTC	CASADRGYGYTF
.	TRBV30	TRBJ1-5	TGTGCCTGGAGTGTAATAGAAAGCAATCAGCCCCAGCATTTT	CAWSVIESNQPQHF
.	TRBV28	TRBJ2-2	TGTGCCAGCCAGTTTCAGGCCAGTATAAGATATACCGGGGAGCTGTTTTTT	CASQFQASIRYTGELFF